Following are 10 T cell receptor beta chains from one sample sequenced in a study of shared clonotypes between healthy human individuals. The method was immunoSEQ multiplex PCR; TCRdb's version includes in-frame clones alone and lacks a portion of them. Of about 680,000 clones listed, around 90% are singletons. As defined, naive CD8 cells were CD45RO-negative and positively selected for CCR7, with terminally differentiated effector memory CD45RA+ cells excluded. Material: naive CD8+ T cells sorted from blood. These receptors were obtained from a young man in good health.

The rearrangement joins TRBV7-2 to TRBJ1-2; D might be TRBD1 (5 bases). With 5 bases removed from V and 12 bases from J, the gap between germline ends came to 10 bases. The CDR3 length is 10 residues. Germline V gene sequence: CDR1 SGHTA, CDR2 FQGNSA. CDR3 sequence reads: CASSLRGDTF. CDR3 DNA sequence: TGTGCCAGCAGCCTCCGGGGGGACACCTTC.

The chain carries TRBV12-5 and TRBJ1-1; D uncertain. Trimming took off 1 base at V and 0 bases at J, with 6 bases between the two ends. Germline V lookup: CDR1 LGHNT, CDR2 FRNRAP. This CDR3 comprises 14 residues. CDR3 coding DNA: TGTGCTAGTGGTTTGGGTGCGTTGAACACTGAAGCTTTCTTT. This sequence encodes CASGLGALNTEAFF.

The rearrangement links TRBV27 to TRBJ2-3, with 11 positions matching TRBD2. Trimming cost V 5 bases and J 2 bases; bases outside gene matches: 6. The germline V gene has CDR1 MNHEY and CDR2 SMNVEV (reference sequence). The CDR3 runs 16 residues. The CDR3 DNA reads as TGTGCCAGCAGTCTAGGGGGACTAGCGGTCACAGATACGCAGTATTTT. Residues: CASSLGGLAVTDTQYF.

The chain employs TRBV18 and TRBJ2-1; D may be TRBD1 or TRBD2 (6 bases each). V dropped 1 base and J dropped 5 bases, with 15 bases sitting between them. The germline CDR1 and CDR2 sequences are KGHSH and LQKENI. This CDR3 spans 16 amino acids. The CDR3 DNA is TGTGCCAGCTCACCACATTCGGGGGCTTCGAACAATGAGCAGTTCTTC. It encodes CASSPHSGASNNEQFF.

The CDR3 loop reads CASSLGGPGQGLFYEQYF. CDR3 coding DNA: TGCGCCAGCAGCTTGGGAGGGCCGGGACAGGGCCTATTCTACGAGCAGTACTTC. The rearrangement uses TRBV5-1 and TRBJ2-7, with 9 bases identical to TRBD1. V shed 0 bases and J 3 bases; nucleotides not matched to a gene: 13. This CDR3 has 18 amino acids. CDR1 is SGHRS, CDR2 YFSETQ, per germline.

The CDR3 DNA reads TGTGCCAGCAGCTTAGCCTCGGGGGGACAGCCCCAGCATTTT. Encoded protein: CASSLASGGQPQHF. The V and J genes are TRBV7-9 and TRBJ1-5, with D tentatively TRBD1 (5 bases). Trimming cost V 0 bases and J 7 bases, with 10 bases left between them. CDR1 and CDR2 from the germline V gene are SEHNR and FQNEAQ (reference sequence). The CDR3 runs to 14 residues.

This sequence joins TRBV5-6 and TRBJ2-2; D may be TRBD1 or TRBD2 (5 bases each). This CDR3 region has 15 residues. Germline V gene lookup returns CDR1 SGHDT and CDR2 YYEEEE. Trimming left V 1 base short and J 5 bases short, with 12 bases between. The CDR3: CASSLIPGRTGELFF. The CDR3 DNA follows: TGTGCCAGCAGCTTGATACCGGGACGGACCGGGGAGCTGTTTTTT.

This chain connects TRBV6-6 to TRBJ2-7; D not certain. The CDR3 runs to 15 residues. Deletions cut 3 bases from V and 2 bases from J, with 14 bases between. Germline V gives CDR1 MNHNY, CDR2 SVGAGI (reference sequence). The CDR3 loop is CASSYGVGGAYEQYF. CDR3 coding DNA: TGTGCCAGCAGTTATGGTGTCGGTGGGGCCTACGAGCAGTACTTC.

The rearrangement uses TRBV7-2 and TRBJ2-1; 9 positions agree with TRBD2. CDR1 and CDR2 (germline): SGHTA, FQGNSA. Germline trimming cut 1 base from V and 4 bases from J; bases unmatched to any gene: 5. The CDR3 consists of 16 residues. Here the CDR3 DNA reads TGTGCCAGCAGCTTAGATATAGCGGGAGCTTACAATGAGCAGTTCTTC. It encodes CASSLDIAGAYNEQFF.

In this sample, this clone turned up once. This chain uses TRBV9 with TRBJ1-4; D is unresolved. Germline values: CDR1 SGDLS, CDR2 YYNGEE. CDR3 size: 15 residues. The V end lost 0 bases, the J end lost 3 bases, and 9 bases lay between the germline ends. The CDR3 reads CASSVDRSPNEKLFF. As DNA, the CDR3 is TGTGCCAGCAGCGTAGACAGATCTCCTAATGAAAAACTGTTTTTT.